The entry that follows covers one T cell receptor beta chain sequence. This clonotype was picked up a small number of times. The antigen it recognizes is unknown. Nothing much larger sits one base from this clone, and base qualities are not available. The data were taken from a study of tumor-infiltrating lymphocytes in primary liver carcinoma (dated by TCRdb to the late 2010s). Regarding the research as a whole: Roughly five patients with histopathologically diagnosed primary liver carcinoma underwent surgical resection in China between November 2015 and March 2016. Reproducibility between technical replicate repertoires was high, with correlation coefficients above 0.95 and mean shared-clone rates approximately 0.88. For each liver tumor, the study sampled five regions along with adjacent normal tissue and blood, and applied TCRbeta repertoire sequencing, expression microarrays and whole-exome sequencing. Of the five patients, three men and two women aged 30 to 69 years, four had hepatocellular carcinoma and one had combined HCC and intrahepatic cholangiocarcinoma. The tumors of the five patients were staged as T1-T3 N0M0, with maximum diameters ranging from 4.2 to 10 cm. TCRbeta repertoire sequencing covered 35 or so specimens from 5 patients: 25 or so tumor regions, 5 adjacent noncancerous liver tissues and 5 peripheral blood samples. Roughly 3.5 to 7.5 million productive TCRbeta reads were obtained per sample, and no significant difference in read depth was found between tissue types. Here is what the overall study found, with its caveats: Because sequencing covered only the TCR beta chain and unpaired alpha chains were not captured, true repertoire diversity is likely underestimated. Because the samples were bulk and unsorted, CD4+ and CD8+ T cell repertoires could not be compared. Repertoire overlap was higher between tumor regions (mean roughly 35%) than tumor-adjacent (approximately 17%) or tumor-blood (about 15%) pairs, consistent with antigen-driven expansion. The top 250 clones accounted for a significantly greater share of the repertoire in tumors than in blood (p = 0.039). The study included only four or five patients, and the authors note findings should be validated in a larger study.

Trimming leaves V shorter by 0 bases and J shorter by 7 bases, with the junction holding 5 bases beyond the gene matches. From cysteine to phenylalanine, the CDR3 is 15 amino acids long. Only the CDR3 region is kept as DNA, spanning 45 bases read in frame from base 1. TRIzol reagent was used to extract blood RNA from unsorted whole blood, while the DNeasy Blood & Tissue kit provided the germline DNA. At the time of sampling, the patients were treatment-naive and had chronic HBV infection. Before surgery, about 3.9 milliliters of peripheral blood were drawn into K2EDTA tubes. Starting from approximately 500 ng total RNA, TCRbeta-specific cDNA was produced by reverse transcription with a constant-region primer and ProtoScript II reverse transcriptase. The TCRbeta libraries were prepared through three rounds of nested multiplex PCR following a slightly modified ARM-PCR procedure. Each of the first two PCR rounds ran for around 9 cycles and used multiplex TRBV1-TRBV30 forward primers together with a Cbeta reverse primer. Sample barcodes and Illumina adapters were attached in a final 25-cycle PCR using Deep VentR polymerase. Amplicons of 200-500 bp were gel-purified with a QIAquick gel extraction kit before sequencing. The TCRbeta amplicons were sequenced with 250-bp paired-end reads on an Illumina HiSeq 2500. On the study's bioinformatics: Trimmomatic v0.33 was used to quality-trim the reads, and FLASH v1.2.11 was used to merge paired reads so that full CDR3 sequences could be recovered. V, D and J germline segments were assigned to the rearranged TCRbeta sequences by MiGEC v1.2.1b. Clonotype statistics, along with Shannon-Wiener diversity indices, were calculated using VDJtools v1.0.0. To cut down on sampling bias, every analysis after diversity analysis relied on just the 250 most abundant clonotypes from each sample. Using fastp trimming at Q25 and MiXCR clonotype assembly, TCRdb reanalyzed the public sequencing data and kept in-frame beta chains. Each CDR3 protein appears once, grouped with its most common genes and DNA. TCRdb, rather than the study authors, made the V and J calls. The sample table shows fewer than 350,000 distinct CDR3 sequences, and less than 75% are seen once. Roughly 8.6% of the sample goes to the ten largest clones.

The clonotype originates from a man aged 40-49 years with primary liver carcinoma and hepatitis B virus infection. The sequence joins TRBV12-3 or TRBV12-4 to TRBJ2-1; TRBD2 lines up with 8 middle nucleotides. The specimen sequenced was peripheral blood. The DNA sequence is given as TGTGCCAGCAGTTTAGCAGCGGGAGTGGGTAATGAGCAGTTCTTC. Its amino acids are CASSLAAGVGNEQFF.